This TCR beta chain was identified in a study of T cells in Graves' hyperthyroidism and ophthalmopathy (dated by TCRdb to between 2019 and 2020). For the wider study: Peripheral blood samples were taken at the time of initial diagnosis, prior to any treatment. TCR V-J signatures able to tell the groups apart were searched for in a discovery cohort of approximately 95 patients, of whom around 43 had Graves' ophthalmopathy and roughly 57 had stable Graves' hyperthyroidism. Whether ophthalmopathy could be predicted prospectively was tested in an independent validation cohort made up of roughly 19 hyperthyroidism patients plus 17 patients who later progressed to ophthalmopathy. The roughly 91 discovery patients were randomly split 7:3 into training and test sets. Thyroid tissue and blood T-cell repertoires from six Graves' hyperthyroidism patients were also compared in the study. Once sampling was done, hyperthyroidism patients were given methimazole at a starting dose of 30 mg daily, whereas ophthalmopathy patients were given high-dose intravenous methylprednisolone. The paper describes TCR Vbeta CDR3 sequencing of fewer than 150 peripheral blood samples, made up of 43 ophthalmopathy patients, over 70 hyperthyroidism patients and 17 progressor patients.

Amplification of TCR beta CDR3 regions was carried out from RNA transcripts. A first-round RT-PCR of the TCR CDR3 used the HTBI primer set with the Qiagen OneStep RT-PCR kit. Libraries were constructed in a second round of multiplex PCR, after which size selection and purification were performed. Paired-end sequencing of the libraries was performed with 100 bp reads on an Illumina HiSeq2000. From the authors' description of their analysis: SOAPnuke was used to process the raw data, removing reads that contained adapters or uncalled bases, had a mean Phred below 15, or lacked an exact match to the constant primer or identifier. COPE v1.2.5 was used to merge high-quality paired reads, and clonotypes were defined as unique nucleotide sequences. Clonotypes were aligned to IMGT TRBV, TRBD and TRBJ reference segments using MiTCR v1.1. The analysis was restricted to V-J combinations with a frequency above 0.0001, which together covered just over 99% of the repertoires. The TCS score was defined as F50 (clonal expansion) divided by E x V (chaos), with BLOSUM62-based TCRdist calculated between CDR3 peptides within each V-J. Welch's t-statistics and random forest reduced around 510 V-J features to roughly 13, which were used in a naive Bayes classifier (R e1071). TCRdb reprocessed the public reads (quality trimming at Q25 with fastp, clone calling with MiXCR) and kept in-frame beta chains. A single entry per CDR3 protein holds the most common genes and DNA from its merged rows. These V and J calls originate from TCRdb's pipeline instead of the authors' own analysis. A total of hundreds of thousands of distinct CDR3 sequences appear in this sample, 12% to 15% of them only once. The biggest ten clones account for about 9.4% of the sample.

The research as a whole found: Most expanded thyroid clonotypes (frequency above 0.001) were also detected in blood, a finding suggesting that blood repertoires may reflect thyroid immune responses. Ophthalmopathy was separated from stable hyperthyroidism by a 13 V-J signature model, with around 90% sensitivity and roughly 81% specificity obtained in cross-validation and 80%/75% obtained in testing. In validation, progression to ophthalmopathy was predicted by the model with around 70% sensitivity and 72% to 85% specificity, a median of about 6 months before onset. Sample size was not statistically predetermined, and blinding of investigators to group allocation was not performed.

Stable Graves' hyperthyroidism was defined as the absence of progression to ophthalmopathy over 18 months of follow-up. Hyperthyroidism patients were newly diagnosed, with disease duration under 2 months, and aged 18 to 65 years. Any patient with an uncontrolled infection, another autoimmune disease, pregnancy or lactation was excluded. Clinical symptoms, serum thyroxine and TRAb, thyroid ultrasound, and orbital computed tomography formed the basis for the diagnoses. PBMCs were isolated from about 9 ml of fresh peripheral blood by Ficoll-Paque density gradient centrifugation. Trizol reagent was used to extract total RNA, and RNA quality was then checked on an Agilent 2100 Bioanalyzer. This clonotype was observed at least ten times. The target of this receptor is not known. No base quality values were provided; no much bigger clone lies one nucleotide off. The CDR3 runs 15 amino acids, cysteine and phenylalanine included. Only the CDR3 DNA stays, 45 bases, in frame from base 1. CDR1 and CDR2 are read off the germline V gene as MGHRA and YSYEKL. V is shortened by 5 bases, J by 4 bases, and the region joining them spans 15 bases.

Input material: blood. Recombination connected TRBV4-1 to TRBJ2-1; there is no confident call for the D gene. The receptor's source is a woman younger than 35 with Graves' hyperthyroidism. Here is the DNA: TGCGCCAGCAGCAAATCCTTGGGTCCTTACAATGAGCAGTTCTTC. Its protein reads: CASSKSLGPYNEQFF.